This T cell receptor (beta chain) was captured in a study of blood T cell repertoires in COVID-19. Study summary: Both acute and convalescent COVID-19 samples were obtained from the United States, Italy and Spain.

Original processing methods: Reference gene primer amplification gave estimated nucleated cell counts. Here immunoSEQ multiplex PCR was the method, and the copy in TCRdb shows in-frame clones only, minus some. V and J calls and clone size are given by that table; D and trimming were obtained from the DNA. The table records approximately 230,000 clones, about 87% of them present only once. The sequence was collected from a woman aged 25 to 39 with COVID-19, enrolled during active disease. Material: peripheral blood.

The CDR3 here is CASSSTSGGPYNEQFF. The CDR3 bases are TGTGCCAGCAGCTCGACTAGCGGAGGGCCCTACAATGAGCAGTTCTTC. The rearrangement uses TRBV7-9 and TRBJ2-1; 9 bases line up with TRBD2. With V trimmed by 4 bases and J by 2 bases, 6 bases remained unmatched. This CDR3 spans 16 amino acids. CDR1 and CDR2 from the germline V gene are SEHNR and FQNEAQ (reference sequence).